This TCR beta chain emerged from a study of blood T cells in healthy people across ages. Study background: Capture via template switching afforded approximately one barcoded beta molecule per two T cells.

Alongside a J-beta primer mix, a sample-barcoded 5' primer served in a second PCR lasting roughly 6 to 11 cycles. TCRdb re-derived calls from the 5' RACE reads in MiXCR, one entry per CDR3 protein. The sample includes hundreds of thousands of distinct CDR3 sequences, roughly 46% of them seen just once. V lost 5 bases and J lost 9; bases outside the gene matches: 9. Germline V gene data show CDR1 as MNHNS and CDR2 as SASEGT. The CDR3 sequence is 15 residues long. This clonotype has only a few counts. The V call is TRBV6-1, the J call TRBJ2-1; TRBD2 agrees at 11 bases. This TCR was recovered from a man at least 80 years old in good health. The sequenced material came from blood. The CDR3 nucleotides read TGTGCCAGCAGTCAACTAGCGGGGGAGGTCGCTGAGCAGTTCTTC. Protein product: CASSQLAGEVAEQFF.